What follows is one T cell receptor beta chain and its context. The antigen is undetermined. Each of the patients experienced relapse following autologous stem cell transplantation, and their brentuximab vedotin exposure differed. These data originate in a study of PD-1 blockade in classical Hodgkin lymphoma. Germline CDR1 is SGHDT and CDR2 is YYEEEE. The length of the CDR3 is 15 residues. V shed 1 base and J 0 bases; nucleotides not matched to a gene: 4. Generated by immunoSEQ multiplex PCR, the TCRdb table keeps only in-frame clones and is missing some. The data contain roughly 41,000 clones, 80% to 90% of them seen just once; the ten biggest clones take up about 7.8%. Study-level findings and limits: A significant rise in TCR diversity by C4D1 was seen for CD4+ but not CD8+ cells. There remain no defined causes for the repertoire differences, which possibly reflect disease activity or prior therapy.

The clonotype originates from a human donor with classical Hodgkin lymphoma. This rearrangement joins TRBV5-6 to TRBJ2-7; 7 positions agree with TRBD1. The material was peripheral blood mononuclear cells (PBMCs), obtained before the second cycle of nivolumab. The CDR3 nucleotides read TGTGCCAGCAGCTTGATTCCAGGGGGCTCCTACGAGCAGTACTTC. It codes for CASSLIPGGSYEQYF.